The T cell receptor (beta chain) under discussion was sequenced for a study of a mutant IDH1 vaccine in newly diagnosed glioma. This CDR3 comprises 13 residues. Trimming stripped 3 bases from V and 1 base from J, with 5 bases between. CDR1 and CDR2 (germline): ENHRY, SYGVKD. In regard to this clone: Its antigen is as yet unknown.

Time point indicated: week 23, last vaccination. Every vaccine dose comprised 300 ug of mutant IDH1 20-mer peptide plus topical imiquimod. Using immunoSEQ multiplex PCR, the repertoire was profiled, and TCRdb retains in-frame clones only, with some absent. The profile shows fewer than 45,000 clones, around 93% of them singletons. This sequence joins TRBV10-3 and TRBJ2-3; no reliable D call. This clonotype was sampled from a man in his forties or fifties with glioma. The material sequenced was PBMCs, taken from a glioma patient whose treatment included an IDH1 peptide vaccine. The CDR3 DNA reads TGTGCCATCAGTGATCGACGCACAGATACGCAGTATTTT. Protein sequence: CAISDRRTDTQYF.